Sequencing of this T cell receptor (beta chain) was carried out in a study of identical twins. This clonotype was recorded many times. TCRdb analysed the 5' RACE reads with MiXCR anew, one entry per CDR3 protein. The sample consists of about 700,000 distinct CDR3 sequences, 8% to 9% of them appearing once. The V gene's germline CDR1 is DFQATT and CDR2 SNEGSKA (reference sequence). V trimming: 3 bases; J trimming: 2 bases; junction bases outside the gene matches: 3. The CDR3 runs 13 residues. The same data also went into a second study, on yellow fever vaccine responses in identical twins.

Sequenced: PBMCs. The rearrangement joins TRBV20-1 to TRBJ2-7, with 8 bases identical to TRBD1. The sequence came from a woman aged 18-30 years in good health. For the CDR3, the DNA is TGCAGTGCTAGCCGGGACAGGCCCTACGAGCAGTACTTC. This sequence encodes CSASRDRPYEQYF.